The 3 T cell receptor beta chains presented below share a single source sample, sequenced in a study of cytomegalovirus exposure and HLA in healthy donors. The PCR had 60 Vbeta and 13 Jbeta primers. Profiling relied on immunoSEQ multiplex PCR, and the TCRdb table lists in-frame clones only, not all of them. The sample includes 200,000 to 250,000 clones, roughly 83% seen only once; the top ten take about 0.77%. Sequences were obtained from PBMCs. These receptors originate from a boy aged 2 to 10 in good health and CMV-seronegative.

The chain joins TRBV4-2 to TRBJ2-1; D is possibly TRBD2 (5 bases). Deletions cut 0 bases from V and 8 bases from J, with 14 bases between. CDR3 length: 15 residues. Germline loops: CDR1 LGHNA, CDR2 YNFKEQ. The CDR3 spells CASSQELVTMDEQFF. The DNA of the CDR3 is TGTGCCAGCAGCCAAGAACTAGTTACCATGGATGAGCAGTTCTTC.

The chain uses TRBV5-4 and TRBJ2-2; 9 bases fit TRBD2. This CDR3 has 17 residues. With 4 bases clipped from V and 5 bases from J, the junction kept 12 bases outside the gene matches. Germline loops: CDR1 SGHNT, CDR2 YYREEE (reference sequence). The CDR3 nucleotides read TGTGCCAGCAGCGCGCCCAATAGCGGGAGTGGTACCGGGGAGCTGTTTTTT. Protein product: CASSAPNSGSGTGELFF.

This chain uses TRBV7-3 with TRBJ2-3, with 9 nucleotides matching TRBD2. After removal of 1 base from V and 2 bases from J, the junction contained 13 bases not matched to a gene. The CDR3 extends over 19 amino acids. Germline CDR1 and CDR2: SGHTA and FQGTGA. CDR3 amino acids: CASSLRGARGGYSTDTQYF. DNA for the CDR3: TGTGCCAGCAGCTTAAGGGGGGCGCGGGGGGGATATTCCACAGATACGCAGTATTTT.